The rows below give T cell receptor beta chains drawn from one sample of a study of blood T cells in healthy people across ages. TCRdb reanalysed the 5' RACE reads using MiXCR and keeps one entry per CDR3 protein. The repertoire consists of 550,000 to 700,000 distinct CDR3 sequences, with 27% occurring once and the leading ten covering less than 20%. The sequencing sample was made of blood. Every receptor here comes from a woman in her seventies in good health. The CDR3 runs from the conserved cysteine through the conserved F or W. D genes are given only for firm matches. A clone size is listed for some rows: how often the clone was seen (once, few, many), or a class if it is expanded.

V gene	CDR3 length	J gene	clone size	D gene	CDR3 DNA	CDR3 protein
TRBV4-3	13	TRBJ1-1	.	TRBD1	TGCGCCAGCAGCAGACAGGGAAGGGCTGAAGCTTTCTTT	CASSRQGRAEAFF
TRBV5-4	15	TRBJ1-1	.	.	TGTGCCAGCAGCTTGGGGGTAGGGGAAAACACTGAAGCTTTCTTT	CASSLGVGENTEAFF
TRBV11-2	14	TRBJ2-1	.	.	TGTGCCAGCAGCTTATTAAAGGCTAGCGATGAGCAGTTCTTC	CASSLLKASDEQFF
TRBV24-1	17	TRBJ2-1	.	TRBD2	TGTGCCACCAGTGATCCCCGGACTAGCGGGAGAGTTAATGAGCAGTTCTTC	CATSDPRTSGRVNEQFF
TRBV6-6	15	TRBJ1-2	.	TRBD1	TGTGCCAGCAGAACCCCGACAGGGGGCAACTATGGCTACACCTTC	CASRTPTGGNYGYTF
TRBV20-1	14	TRBJ2-3	.	.	TGCAGTGCTAGGCGATTACTGGGGACAGATACGCAGTATTTT	CSARRLLGTDTQYF
TRBV20-1	13	TRBJ2-3	few	.	TGCAGTGCTAGAAGGATTAGCACAGATACCCAGTATTTT	CSARRISTDTQYF
TRBV6-5	13	TRBJ1-5	once	.	TGTGCCAGCAGTTACGTTCCGTATCAGCCCCAGCATTTT	CASSYVPYQPQHF
TRBV5-1	15	TRBJ1-3	many	.	TGTGCCAGCAGCTCCGGGGGGGGCTCTGGAAACACCATATATTTT	CASSSGGGSGNTIYF
TRBV19	13	TRBJ2-7	.	TRBD1	TGTGCCAGTATTGCAGGGGGTAGTCGTGAGCAGTACTTC	CASIAGGSREQYF
TRBV6-2/TRBV6-3	16	TRBJ2-4	few	.	TGTGCCAGCAGTTACGGGTCGGGGGTAGCCAAAAACATTCAGTACTTC	CASSYGSGVAKNIQYF
TRBV12-3/TRBV12-4	17	TRBJ1-1	many	TRBD1	TGTGCCAGCAGTTCGAGACAGGGAAAGGGGGTGAACACTGAAGCTTTCTTT	CASSSRQGKGVNTEAFF
TRBV5-1	16	TRBJ1-6	.	.	TGCGCCAGCAGCTTGGCCGGGGCACAGGAGGATTCACCCCTCCACTTT	CASSLAGAQEDSPLHF
TRBV10-2	14	TRBJ2-7	.	TRBD1	TGCGCCAGCACGGGACAGCTAATTTCCTACGAGCAGTACTTC	CASTGQLISYEQYF
TRBV6-2/TRBV6-3	15	TRBJ2-2	.	.	TGTGCCAGCAAGCTGACAGGGACTCACACCGGGGAGCTGTTTTTT	CASKLTGTHTGELFF
TRBV5-6	15	TRBJ2-3	few	.	TGTGCCAGCAGCTTTGGCGGGGGCCCCACAGATACGCAGTATTTT	CASSFGGGPTDTQYF
TRBV4-3	15	TRBJ1-1	.	TRBD1	TGCGCCAGCAGCCAAGATCAGGGGGCGAACACTGAAGCTTTCTTT	CASSQDQGANTEAFF
TRBV6-1	15	TRBJ2-1	.	.	TGTGCCAGCAGTGACCAGGGGTACGGAGACACTGAGCAGTTCTTC	CASSDQGYGDTEQFF
TRBV4-2	14	TRBJ2-5	few	.	TGTGCCAGCAGCCAATATTCGTACCAAGAGACCCAGTACTTC	CASSQYSYQETQYF
TRBV29-1	12	TRBJ2-7	few	.	TGCAGCGTTGAAGAAGGGGGGCAACAGCAGTACTTC	CSVEEGGQQQYF
TRBV2	12	TRBJ1-4	.	.	TGTGCCAGCAGAGGGTTAGTGGACGGACTGTTTTTT	CASRGLVDGLFF
TRBV7-9	13	TRBJ2-3	few	.	TGTGCCAGCAGCTTTACCCTCGCAGATACGCAGTATTTT	CASSFTLADTQYF
TRBV29-1	14	TRBJ1-1	few	.	TGCAGCGTTAAATACAGGGAGTTGAACACTGAAGCTTTCTTT	CSVKYRELNTEAFF
TRBV7-6	13	TRBJ2-3	.	.	TGTGCCAGCAGCTTTGAGTTTCAGGCTACGCAGTATTTT	CASSFEFQATQYF
TRBV29-1	11	TRBJ1-1	.	.	TGCAGCGACCAGGTGACAGCTGAAGCTTTCTTT	CSDQVTAEAFF
TRBV20-1	15	TRBJ2-5	.	TRBD2	TGCAGTGCTAGAGATATTCTAGCGGACCAAGAGACCCAGTACTTC	CSARDILADQETQYF
TRBV28	14	TRBJ2-7	.	.	TGTGCCAGCAGTTTAAGAAGGGGTCTGGACGAGCAGTACTTC	CASSLRRGLDEQYF
TRBV7-2	15	TRBJ2-1	.	TRBD2	TGTGCCAGCAGCTTACTAGCGGGAAACTCCAATGAGCAGTTCTTC	CASSLLAGNSNEQFF
TRBV6-2/TRBV6-3	16	TRBJ2-6	few	.	TGTGCCAGCGGGCAGGCGTTTAACTCTGGGGCCAACGTCCTGACTTTC	CASGQAFNSGANVLTF
TRBV5-1	16	TRBJ1-4	many	TRBD1	TGCGCCAGCAGCCCCGGGGACAGGGTGTCCGGTGAAAAACTGTTTTTT	CASSPGDRVSGEKLFF
TRBV29-1	15	TRBJ2-2	.	TRBD2	TGCAGCGGGTCCAGCGGGGTTTCTAACACCGGGGAGCTGTTTTTT	CSGSSGVSNTGELFF
TRBV10-2	12	TRBJ2-7	.	.	TGCGCCAGCAGTGAGTCACACGACGAGCAGTACTTC	CASSESHDEQYF
TRBV24-1	19	TRBJ1-5	.	TRBD1	TGTGCCACCAGTGACTCGGCGGGGAGTTGGACAGGGCAGGTGGAGCCCCAGCATTTT	CATSDSAGSWTGQVEPQHF
TRBV7-9	13	TRBJ1-2	.	.	TGTGCCAGCAGAGCCTCGGGGGAGGAAGGCTACACCTTC	CASRASGEEGYTF
TRBV11-2	14	TRBJ1-6	.	.	TGTGCCAGCAGCCCTAGAGGTGACGGTTCACCCCTCCACTTT	CASSPRGDGSPLHF
TRBV28	15	TRBJ1-5	.	TRBD1	TGTGCCAGCTCAAGACCGGGACAGGCCCCATGGCCCCAGCATTTT	CASSRPGQAPWPQHF
TRBV5-1	15	TRBJ2-1	.	.	TGCGCCAGCAGCTTGGAGACAGTCCTTTACAATGAGCAGTTCTTC	CASSLETVLYNEQFF
TRBV6-1	16	TRBJ2-5	.	.	TGTGCCAGCAGCCCCCTGTTTTTGGTCCCGGGAGAGACCCAGTACTTC	CASSPLFLVPGETQYF
TRBV7-2	16	TRBJ2-1	.	.	TGTGCCAGCAGCCCAGAGCGGGCGCTCGTTGTCGATGAGCAGTTCTTC	CASSPERALVVDEQFF
TRBV11-3	14	TRBJ2-1	.	.	TGTGCCAGCAGCTTAAGTCGGCAGCACAATGAGCAGTTCTTC	CASSLSRQHNEQFF
TRBV15	16	TRBJ1-4	many	TRBD1	TGTGCCACCAGCAGATTTGCAGGGGGCCCGGCTGAAAAACTGTTTTTT	CATSRFAGGPAEKLFF
TRBV20-1	13	TRBJ2-7	.	.	TGCAGTGCTAGAGAGGTGGTATCCTACGAGCAGTACTTC	CSAREVVSYEQYF
TRBV7-9	15	TRBJ2-5	.	TRBD2	TGTGCCAGCAGCTTAGCGGCGGGGGGATGGGAGACCCAGTACTTC	CASSLAAGGWETQYF
TRBV11-2	17	TRBJ2-4	.	.	TGTGCCAGCAGCTTATCAGAGCGTTGGATGGCCAAAAACATTCAGTACTTC	CASSLSERWMAKNIQYF
TRBV7-2	15	TRBJ2-7	.	TRBD1	TGTGCCAGCAGTTCAACCGGGACAGTGGGCTACGAGCAGTACTTC	CASSSTGTVGYEQYF
TRBV6-5	15	TRBJ1-1	few	TRBD1	TGTGCCAGCGCATCCCCAGGGGGCGGGGGGACTGAAGCTTTCTTT	CASASPGGGGTEAFF
TRBV9	17	TRBJ2-1	.	TRBD2	TGTGCCAGCAGCGTAGGTAGCGGGGGGAACTCCTACAATGAGCAGTTCTTC	CASSVGSGGNSYNEQFF
TRBV5-1	16	TRBJ2-1	.	.	TGCGCCAGCAGCTTACACCCAGGACAAGAGTACAATGAGCAGTTCTTC	CASSLHPGQEYNEQFF
TRBV7-2	15	TRBJ2-5	.	TRBD2	TGTGCCAGCAGCCTCCAGCGGGGGGGCATTGAGACCCAGTACTTC	CASSLQRGGIETQYF
TRBV29-1	14	TRBJ2-7	few	TRBD2	TGCAGCGTTTCGGGAGGGTTTGAGGTCTACGAGCAGTACTTC	CSVSGGFEVYEQYF
TRBV28	14	TRBJ1-1	few	.	TGTGCCAGCCGCAGACAGGTCGGAGTCACTGAAGCTTTCTTT	CASRRQVGVTEAFF
TRBV2	12	TRBJ1-1	few	.	TGTGCCAGCAGTTACGTTAACACTGAAGCTTTCTTT	CASSYVNTEAFF
TRBV4-3	16	TRBJ1-2	.	TRBD1	TGCGCCAGCAGCCAAGATGGCAGACAGGGGCACGTTGGCTACACCTTC	CASSQDGRQGHVGYTF
TRBV4-2	17	TRBJ2-2	.	TRBD2	TGTGCCAGCAGCCAAGAAGGCGGGGGAGGTCACACCGGGGAGCTGTTTTTT	CASSQEGGGGHTGELFF
TRBV15	16	TRBJ2-3	.	.	TGTGCCACCAGCAGAGATCTTCGGGGGCGGTCAGATACGCAGTATTTT	CATSRDLRGRSDTQYF
TRBV7-2	12	TRBJ2-1	few	.	TGTGCCAGCAGCCGTGTAGTATCTGAGCAGTTCTTC	CASSRVVSEQFF
TRBV7-9	12	TRBJ2-1	few	.	TGTGCCAGCAGCGTAATTAACAATGAGCAGTTCTTC	CASSVINNEQFF
TRBV18	13	TRBJ2-1	few	.	TGTGCCAGCTCCACAGGGTATGACAATGAGCAGTTCTTC	CASSTGYDNEQFF
TRBV4-1	12	TRBJ2-5	.	.	TGCGCCAGCAGCCAAGAGGGGGTCGGGCAGTACTTC	CASSQEGVGQYF
TRBV20-1	12	TRBJ1-1	few	.	TGCAGTGCTAGTCGGGGGAACACTGAAGCTTTCTTT	CSASRGNTEAFF